These 9 T cell receptor beta chains were all obtained from the same sample, sequenced in a study of shared clonotypes between healthy human individuals. Some clones are missing from TCRdb's copy, which holds only in-frame ones; the method was immunoSEQ multiplex PCR. The sample consists of around 2,000,000 clones, approximately 94% of them appearing once. Naive CD8 cells comprised CD45RO-negative, CCR7-positively selected cells, excluding terminally differentiated effector memory CD45RA+ cells. Material for sequencing was naive CD8+ T cells sorted from blood. Receptors originate from a man aged 18 to 35 in good health.

The V and J genes are TRBV5-6 and TRBJ1-1, with D possibly TRBD1 on 5 matching bases. The CDR3 has 14 amino acids. The V and J ends lost 6 bases and 4 bases respectively, with 16 bases between them. The germline V gene encodes CDR1 SGHDT and CDR2 YYEEEE. The CDR3 region is CASTPWGGGTEAFF. In DNA form, the CDR3 reads TGTGCCAGCACCCCATGGGGGGGTGGCACTGAAGCTTTCTTT.

In the case of this clone: Other DNA sequences within the sample encode an identical CDR3. The chain carries TRBV9 and TRBJ2-4; a possible D gene is TRBD1 (5 bases). Germline lookup yields CDR1 SGDLS and CDR2 YYNGEE. The CDR3 extends over 15 amino acids. The germline V and J ends were trimmed by 0 bases and 0 bases, with 7 bases remaining between them. The CDR3 loop is CASSVGGGAKNIQYF. Here the CDR3 DNA reads TGTGCCAGCAGCGTAGGGGGCGGAGCCAAAAACATTCAGTACTTC.

The genes are TRBV4-3 and TRBJ2-7; 8 bases match TRBD2. CDR3 size: 15 residues. From germline, CDR1 is LGHNA and CDR2 YSLEER. Trimming at V came to 3 bases and at J to 4 bases, leaving 8 bases not matched to a gene. Here the CDR3 DNA reads TGCGCCAGCAGCCAGGAGCGGGAGACTAGATACGAGCAGTACTTC. Amino acids: CASSQERETRYEQYF.

The V call is TRBV2, the J call TRBJ2-3; 7 nucleotides match TRBD2. CDR1 and CDR2 from the germline V gene are SNHLY and FYNNEI. This CDR3 spans 14 amino acids. J lost 4 bases, V lost 4 bases, and 5 bases had no gene match. The CDR3 sequence: CASSGDYIPDTQYF. CDR3 bases: TGTGCCAGCAGTGGGGACTATATTCCAGATACGCAGTATTTT.

Concerning this clone: Other DNA sequences in this specimen translate into the identical CDR3. The genes are TRBV6-5 and TRBJ1-1; 7 bases map to TRBD1. Germline CDR1 reads MNHEY; CDR2 reads SVGAGI. The junction had 5 bases not matched to a gene; V was cut back by 0 bases and J by 4 bases. This CDR3 region has 15 residues. The CDR3 DNA reads as TGTGCCAGCAGTTACTCGGCAGGGGGACGCACTGAAGCTTTCTTT. Translated, it gives CASSYSAGGRTEAFF.

This chain joins TRBV27 and TRBJ2-1; TRBD2 agrees at 11 bases. The germline V gene encodes CDR1 MNHEY and CDR2 SMNVEV (reference sequence). J was trimmed by 10 bases and V by 6 bases; bases with no gene match: 11. The CDR3 is made up of 15 amino acids. The CDR3 loop reads CASSPLAGGWGEQFF. The CDR3 DNA follows: TGTGCCAGCAGCCCTCTAGCGGGAGGTTGGGGCGAGCAGTTCTTC.

The chain uses TRBV4-3 and TRBJ1-2; D not certain. Looked up from germline, CDR1 is LGHNA and CDR2 is YSLEER. V lost 2 bases and J lost 5, with 9 bases in between. The CDR3 has 13 residues. The CDR3 reads CASSQTPFYGYTF. CDR3 nucleotide sequence: TGCGCCAGCAGCCAAACCCCCTTTTATGGCTACACCTTC.

This rearrangement joins TRBV28 to TRBJ1-2, with D unresolved. This CDR3 has 17 residues. V was clipped by 1 base and J by 3 bases, with 18 bases between them. Germline loops: CDR1 MDHEN, CDR2 SYDVKM. This chain's CDR3 is CASSLSLTDGRYYGYTF. CDR3 in DNA: TGTGCCAGCAGTTTATCCCTCACAGACGGACGGTACTATGGCTACACCTTC.

The chain employs TRBV13 and TRBJ2-7; no firm D call. Germline CDR1 and CDR2: PRHDT and FYEKMQ (reference sequence). Trimming removed 0 bases from V and 6 bases from J, with 9 bases in between. The CDR3 is 13 amino acids. The CDR3, as DNA: TGTGCCAGCAGCTTAGGCCTTGAAGGCGAGCAGTACTTC. Its translation is CASSLGLEGEQYF.